This T cell receptor (beta chain) was retrieved from a study of cytomegalovirus exposure and HLA in healthy donors. On the study more broadly: There were some 380 genotyped donors. Of these, 81% fell in the genetic ancestry cluster associated with self-reported Caucasian donors. Overall study results and limits: Later analysis demonstrated an association between a missense DCLRE1C variant and TCR beta V- and J-gene trimming. Compared with the roughly 670-donor mean, an Asian-associated ancestry cluster reportedly had fewer N-insertions, according to a later analysis.

Germline assignment: CDR1 MNHNS and CDR2 SASEGT. This CDR3 is built from 14 residues. Trimming took 3 bases from V and 0 from J, leaving 7 bases between them. With regard to this clone: Its antigen remains unknown.

PCR employed 60 Vbeta and 13 Jbeta primers. As processed by the authors: Some 9.9 million shared chains were among approximately 80 million unique TCR beta chains counted in a later analysis. Assay used: immunoSEQ multiplex PCR; TCRdb lists only in-frame clones, some missing. That table gives V, J and clone size, and the DNA gave D and trimming. This table holds roughly 110,000 clones. The receptor was isolated from a young man in good health and CMV-seronegative. The sample consisted of PBMCs. The gene calls are TRBV6-1 and TRBJ2-3; possibly TRBD1 for D (6 bases). The CDR3 DNA is TGTGCCAGCAGTGAGGACAGAAGCACAGATACGCAGTATTTT. Its protein is CASSEDRSTDTQYF.